The clone carrying this T cell receptor beta chain is a singleton in its sample. TCRdb processed the RT-PCR reads anew with MiXCR; each CDR3 protein has one entry. The profile shows roughly 200,000 distinct CDR3 sequences, around two fifths of them singletons. The sample originates from a study of patients and donors after allogeneic stem cell transplantation. The CDR3 contains 14 residues. Germline values: CDR1 MGHRA, CDR2 YSYEKL. With 0 bases removed from V and 2 bases from J, the gap between germline ends came to 8 bases. The chain couples TRBV4-1 to TRBJ2-7; D is uncertain. The receptor was derived from a human donor who was either an allogeneic HSCT recipient or a stem cell or donor lymphocyte infusion donor (not recorded which). It is not recorded whose cells these are; they may come from a transplant donor. Sequencing was carried out using blood, either unsorted or a sorted T cell fraction (not recorded which). The CDR3: CASSQDLQPYEQYF. DNA of the CDR3: TGCGCCAGCAGCCAAGATCTGCAGCCCTACGAGCAGTACTTC.